Listed here are 29 T cell receptor beta chains from one sample, sequenced in a study of cytomegalovirus exposure and HLA in healthy donors. This PCR relied on a set of 60 Vbeta primers and 13 Jbeta primers. TCRdb keeps only in-frame clones here, not all; method: immunoSEQ multiplex PCR. The sample shows roughly 97,000 clones, around 82% of them seen only once. The sample comprised PBMCs. The receptor source for this set is a middle-aged woman in good health and CMV-seronegative.

J is TRBJ2-2 and V is TRBV5-4, with D possibly TRBD1 on 5 matching bases. The CDR3 consists of 15 residues. V lost 3 bases and J 7 bases, leaving 16 bases between the germline ends. Per germline, CDR1 SGHNT and CDR2 YYREEE (reference sequence). For the CDR3, the DNA is TGTGCCAGCAGCTCTGGGGCGCGAGGAGACGGGGAGCTGTTTTTT. Protein product: CASSSGARGDGELFF. The variable domain in full, completed from reference TRBV5-4 and TRBJ2-2, reads ETGVTQSPTHLIKTRGQQVTLRCSSQSGHNTVSWYQQALGQGPQFIFQYYREEENGRGNFPPRFSGLQFPNYSSELNVNALELDDSALYLCASSSGARGDGELFFGEGSRLTVL.

This clone was found a few times. The rearrangement links TRBV6-5 to TRBJ1-4; 8 nucleotides line up with TRBD1. The CDR3 covers 15 residues. The junction had 8 bases not matched to a gene; V was cut back by 6 bases and J by 5 bases. Germline assignment: CDR1 MNHEY and CDR2 SVGAGI. CDR3 nucleotides: TGTGCCAGCAGCCCCGCCACAGGGGGGAATGAAAAACTGTTTTTT. This gives the protein CASSPATGGNEKLFF.

On this clone: At one end, the junction sequence differs from germline, possibly due to a read error. This chain connects TRBV7-7 to TRBJ2-7; D remains unclear. The CDR3 is made up of 19 amino acids. CDR1 SSHAT and CDR2 FNYEAQ come from the germline V gene (reference sequence). The CDR3 DNA sequence: TGTGCTAGCAGCTTAGAGAGGAGATGGAGTCCCCGATCGGCCTACGAGCAGTACTTC. Translated, it gives CASSLERRWSPRSAYEQYF.

J is TRBJ2-7 and V is TRBV2, with 9 bases fitting TRBD1. The V and J ends lost 8 bases and 7 bases, in that order; junction bases with no gene match: 6. The CDR3 sequence is 12 residues long. Germline V lookup: CDR1 SNHLY, CDR2 FYNNEI. CDR3 amino acids: CASGQTGGEQYF. The DNA of the CDR3 is TGTGCCAGCGGCCAGACAGGGGGAGAGCAGTACTTC.

In this sample, this clone turned up a few times. The chain is built from TRBV6-5 and TRBJ2-7, with D perhaps TRBD2 (6 bases). V was pared by 0 bases and J by 2 bases, with 14 bases between. Germline V gene lookup returns CDR1 MNHEY and CDR2 SVGAGI. This CDR3 comprises 16 residues. CDR3 sequence reads: CASSYSAGSRTYEQYF. The DNA for the CDR3 is TGTGCCAGCAGTTACTCAGCCGGGAGCCGGACCTACGAGCAGTACTTC.

The rearrangement uses TRBV6-1 and TRBJ1-2; 11 nucleotides match TRBD1. V shed 8 bases and J 6 bases; nucleotides not matched to a gene: 8. This CDR3 is 14 amino acids long. Germline-derived CDR1 and CDR2 are MNHNS and SASEGT. The CDR3 sequence: CASDRTGGFDGYTF. DNA for the CDR3: TGTGCCAGCGACCGGACAGGGGGCTTCGATGGCTACACCTTC.

V gene TRBV6-5 combines with J gene TRBJ2-5, with D possibly matching TRBD1 (5 bases). Trimming stripped 7 bases from V and 2 bases from J, with 17 bases between. CDR1 and CDR2 from the germline V gene are MNHEY and SVGAGI. This CDR3 spans 15 amino acids. This CDR3 is CASNPQEGLQETQYF. The CDR3 coding sequence is TGTGCCAGCAATCCACAGGAAGGGTTACAAGAGACCCAGTACTTC.

This clone was observed a few times. The rearrangement uses TRBV7-9 and TRBJ1-4, with 7 bases fitting TRBD1. The CDR3 contains 14 residues. The J segment lost 8 bases and the V segment lost 5 bases, leaving 8 bases of the junction unmatched. Germline CDR1 and CDR2: SEHNR and FQNEAQ (reference sequence). Written as DNA, the CDR3 is TGTGCCAGCAGCATTCGACAGGGAGACGAAAAACTGTTTTTT. This encodes CASSIRQGDEKLFF. The entire variable domain, with the rest obtained from reference TRBV7-9 and TRBJ1-4, is as follows: DTGVSQNPRHKITKRGQNVTFRCDPISEHNRLYWYRQTLGQGPEFLTYFQNEAQLEKSRLLSDRFSAERPKGSFSTLEIQRTEQGDSAMYLCASSIRQGDEKLFFGSGTQLSVL.

In this sample, this clone turned up once. The chain has TRBV19 and TRBJ1-5; D not resolved. The CDR3 runs 16 residues. Trimming stripped 3 bases from V and 2 bases from J, with 14 bases between. Germline-derived CDR1 and CDR2 are LNHDA and SQIVND (reference sequence). The CDR3 DNA reads TGTGCCAGTAGTATTAGATTCGTGTCGGGCAATCAGCCCCAGCATTTT. Protein sequence: CASSIRFVSGNQPQHF.

V is TRBV28 and J is TRBJ2-7; 7 bases are shared with TRBD2. In germline, CDR1 is MDHEN, CDR2 SYDVKM. J lost 4 bases, V lost 1 base, and 10 bases had no gene match. The CDR3 has 16 amino acids. The DNA for the CDR3 is TGTGCCAGCAGTTTATTCGCCCGCGGGAGTAGATACGAGCAGTACTTC. Encoded protein: CASSLFARGSRYEQYF. The full variable domain, completed using reference TRBV28 and TRBJ2-7, is DVKVTQSSRYLVKRTGEKVFLECVQDMDHENMFWYRQDPGLGLRLIYFSYDVKMKEKGDIPEGYSVSREKKERFSLILESASTNQTSMYLCASSLFARGSRYEQYFGPGTRLTVT.

The V gene is TRBV4-1, the J gene TRBJ2-5, with TRBD2 matching over 12 bases. The J call may not be correct, given that the DNA end is closer to TRBJ2-7. The CDR3 runs 15 residues. Per germline, CDR1 MGHRA and CDR2 YSYEKL. The CDR3 region has the DNA TGCGCCAGCAGCCAAGGACTAGCGGGAGAATCCGAGCAGTACTTC. Translation gives CASSQGLAGESEQYF.

The J gene is TRBJ2-7, the V gene TRBV20-1; maybe TRBD1 (5 bases). Trimming cost V 8 bases and J 3 bases, with 11 bases left between them. CDR1 is DFQATT and CDR2 is SNEGSKA in the germline V gene (reference sequence). The CDR3 contains 11 residues. The CDR3 coding sequence is TGCAGTTCGACAGAGTACTACGAGCAGTACTTC. Translation gives CSSTEYYEQYF.

DNA of the CDR3: TGCAGCGTTGTGACAGGGCACGAGCAGTACTTC. Encoded protein: CSVVTGHEQYF. The genes are TRBV29-1 and TRBJ2-7; 7 bases match TRBD1. J lost 5 bases, V lost 4 bases, and 2 bases had no gene match. This CDR3 has 11 amino acids. In germline, CDR1 is SQVTM, CDR2 ANQGSEA.

About this clone: The junction and the germline gene differ at one end; a read error may be behind it. V gene TRBV6-4 combines with J gene TRBJ2-2; possible D gene TRBD2, 7 bases. There are 15 residues in the CDR3. CDR1 is MRHNA and CDR2 is SNTAGT in the germline V gene. The DNA of the CDR3 is TGTGCCAGCAGCCCGGGACGGGGGGCCGCCGGGGAGCGGTTTTTT. Its protein product is CASSPGRGAAGERFF.

J is TRBJ2-1 and V is TRBV7-2, with D possibly matching TRBD2 (5 bases). Trimming pared 2 bases from V and 4 bases from J, leaving 12 bases between. Germline V gene sequence: CDR1 SGHTA, CDR2 FQGNSA. The CDR3 contains 15 residues. In DNA, the CDR3 is TGTGCCAGCAGCTTAATGGGAGCGGATTACAATGAGCAGTTCTTC. Translating it yields CASSLMGADYNEQFF.

V usage is TRBV6-6 and J usage is TRBJ2-1, with TRBD1 matching 10 bases. CDR3 length: 15 residues. Germline CDR1 is MNHNY and CDR2 is SVGAGI (reference sequence). The junction had 9 bases not matched to a gene; V was cut back by 6 bases and J by 7 bases. The CDR3 DNA is TGTGCCAGCAGCCCCTCCAGGGACAGGGGTAATGAGCAGTTCTTC. Protein product: CASSPSRDRGNEQFF.

The chain has TRBV28 and TRBJ2-2, with D unclear. This CDR3 is built from 14 residues. Germline lookup yields CDR1 MDHEN and CDR2 SYDVKM. The V and J ends lost 4 bases and 6 bases respectively, with 12 bases between them. CDR3 bases: TGTGCCAGCAGTTCGCCGCCTAGGTCCGGGGAGCTGTTTTTT. Translation gives CASSSPPRSGELFF.

This clone showed up just once. The chain joins TRBV7-9 to TRBJ1-2; D remains ambiguous. The CDR3 sequence is 14 residues long. Deletions cut 3 bases from V and 1 base from J, with 9 bases between. Germline V gives CDR1 SEHNR, CDR2 FQNEAQ (reference sequence). CDR3 sequence: CASSFSGINYGYTF. The CDR3 DNA sequence: TGTGCCAGCAGCTTTTCAGGAATTAACTATGGCTACACCTTC. Complete variable domain (other parts from reference TRBV7-9 and TRBJ1-2): DTGVSQNPRHKITKRGQNVTFRCDPISEHNRLYWYRQTLGQGPEFLTYFQNEAQLEKSRLLSDRFSAERPKGSFSTLEIQRTEQGDSAMYLCASSFSGINYGYTFGSGTRLTVV.

V is TRBV28 and J is TRBJ2-6, with a possible D match to TRBD1 (5 bases). Trimming cost V 7 bases and J 4 bases, with 14 bases left between them. CDR3 size: 15 residues. Germline loops: CDR1 MDHEN, CDR2 SYDVKM. This CDR3 is CASTARARGANVLTF. In nucleotides, the CDR3 is TGTGCCAGCACGGCCAGGGCAAGAGGGGCCAACGTCCTGACTTTC.

This rearrangement joins TRBV19 to TRBJ1-4, with D possibly TRBD1 on 6 matching bases. Trimming stripped 3 bases from V and 0 bases from J, with 23 bases between. This CDR3 has 20 residues. Germline values: CDR1 LNHDA, CDR2 SQIVND (reference sequence). CDR3 protein: CASSMPARLDRLTTNEKLFF. The CDR3 nucleotides read TGTGCCAGTAGTATGCCCGCTCGCCTGGACAGACTTACAACTAATGAAAAACTGTTTTTT.

In its sample, this clone was seen a few times. This sequence joins TRBV7-8 and TRBJ2-6; 7 bases are shared with TRBD1. V lost 0 bases to trimming and J lost 0 bases; unmatched junction nucleotides: 8. Germline lookup yields CDR1 SGHVS and CDR2 FQNEAQ. CDR3 size: 19 residues. The CDR3 region is CASSLAPGQQSSGANVLTF. DNA of the CDR3: TGTGCCAGCAGCTTAGCGCCGGGACAGCAATCCTCTGGGGCCAACGTCCTGACTTTC.

The rearrangement uses TRBV19 and TRBJ2-1, with 8 positions matching TRBD2. Losses at the gene ends were 3 bases for V and 9 bases for J; bases not matched to a gene: 10. This CDR3 is built from 15 residues. Germline V lookup: CDR1 LNHDA, CDR2 SQIVND (reference sequence). DNA for the CDR3: TGTGCCAGTAGTATCCGTCGGGAGGGGGTCAGTGAGCAGTTCTTC. It codes for CASSIRREGVSEQFF. Looking up the rest from reference TRBV19 and TRBJ2-1 gives the full variable domain: DGGITQSPKYLFRKEGQNVTLSCEQNLNHDAMYWYRQDPGQGLRLIYYSQIVNDFQKGDIAEGYSVSREKKESFPLTVTSAQKNPTAFYLCASSIRREGVSEQFFGPGTRLTVL.

The chain carries TRBV11-2 and TRBJ1-1, with D unclear. CDR1 and CDR2 from the germline V gene are SGHAT and FQNNGV. This CDR3 region has 14 residues. V was cut by 1 base and J by 4 bases, with 10 bases left in between. CDR3 sequence: CASSLVQVSTEAFF. CDR3 nucleotides: TGTGCCAGCAGCTTAGTCCAGGTATCCACTGAAGCTTTCTTT.

Comments on this clone: The junction and the germline gene differ at one end; a read error may be behind it. The sample carries other DNA sequences with the same CDR3. The chain joins TRBV7-9 to TRBJ1-2, with D hard to call. Per germline, CDR1 SEHNR and CDR2 FQNEAQ (reference sequence). The CDR3 is 11 amino acids. CDR3: CASSQAKGYTF. CDR3 nucleotides: TGCGCCAGCAGCCAAGCGAAAGGCTACACCTTC. The full variable domain, its missing parts supplied by reference TRBV7-9 and TRBJ1-2, is DTGVSQNPRHKITKRGQNVTFRCDPISEHNRLYWYRQTLGQGPEFLTYFQNEAQLEKSRLLSDRFSAERPKGSFSTLEIQRTEQGDSAMYLCASSQAKGYTFGSGTRLTVV.

The table lists this clone with a few counts. The chain is built from TRBV5-1 and TRBJ1-4; D is possibly TRBD1 (5 bases). In germline, CDR1 is SGHRS, CDR2 YFSETQ. Trimming took off 2 bases at V and 3 bases at J, with 11 bases between the two ends. The length of the CDR3 is 15 residues. CDR3 DNA: TGCGCCAGCAGCTTTAATGGGGGGTCTAATGAAAAACTGTTTTTT. Translation gives CASSFNGGSNEKLFF.

This chain joins TRBV19 and TRBJ2-7, with 10 bases matching TRBD2. Per germline, CDR1 LNHDA and CDR2 SQIVND (reference sequence). This CDR3 is 14 amino acids long. The V and J ends lost 5 bases and 2 bases, in that order; junction bases with no gene match: 3. CDR3: CASSPLAGAYEQYF. CDR3 DNA sequence: TGTGCCAGTAGTCCTCTAGCGGGAGCCTACGAGCAGTACTTC.

About this clone itself: At one of its ends the junction is not consistent with the germline gene, which may arise from a read error. The chain couples TRBV7-9 to TRBJ1-2; maybe TRBD1 (6 bases). Germline V gives CDR1 SEHNR, CDR2 FQNEAQ (reference sequence). The CDR3 extends over 15 amino acids. The CDR3: CSSSRGAGQYYGYTF. CDR3 DNA: TGTTCCAGCAGCCGGGGGGCAGGGCAGTACTATGGCTACACCTTC. Supplemented by reference TRBV7-9 and TRBJ1-2, the full variable domain reads DTGVSQNPRHKITKRGQNVTFRCDPISEHNRLYWYRQTLGQGPEFLTYFQNEAQLEKSRLLSDRFSAERPKGSFSTLEIQRTEQGDSAMYLCSSSRGAGQYYGYTFGSGTRLTVV.

This rearrangement joins TRBV7-9 to TRBJ2-1; 9 bases fit TRBD2. Germline CDR1 and CDR2: SEHNR and FQNEAQ (reference sequence). V trimming: 3 bases; J trimming: 7 bases; junction bases outside the gene matches: 10. The length of the CDR3 is 16 residues. The chain's CDR3 is CASSFRREGRDNEQFF. The CDR3 region has the DNA TGTGCCAGCAGCTTCAGGCGGGAGGGCCGGGATAATGAGCAGTTCTTC.

V and J are TRBV28 and TRBJ1-2; no clear D gene. The CDR3 length is 16 residues. The V end lost 8 bases, the J end lost 6 bases, and 25 bases lay between the germline ends. Germline CDR1 MDHEN, CDR2 SYDVKM. CDR3 DNA sequence: TGTGCCAGCCGCCCCCCCCGTGCTTTGATACGAGATGGCTACACCTTC. This gives the protein CASRPPRALIRDGYTF.